Described below is a single TCR beta chain sequence and its context. The antigen is unknown. The data were obtained in a study of shared clonotypes between healthy human individuals. Here immunoSEQ multiplex PCR was the method, and the copy in TCRdb shows in-frame clones only, minus some. The sample records about 2.3 million clones, approximately 95% being singletons. The V gene lost 0 bases and the J gene lost 5 bases, with 19 bases spanning the gap. This CDR3 spans 17 amino acids. CDR1 is SEHNR and CDR2 is FQNEAQ in the germline V gene (reference sequence). Everyone who donated was a Caucasian adult who lived in Nashville, Tennessee. Findings and caveats of the study: Rarefaction revealed incomplete sorted-subset sequencing despite large depth.

This receptor was taken from a young man in good health. Some clones in this sample may be carry-over from other donors' samples. The sample comprised naive CD4+ T cells from PBMCs. Subset indicated: CD45RA+ positively selected. V and J are TRBV7-9 and TRBJ1-1, with a weak D call TRBD1 (6 bases). The DNA for the CDR3 is TGTGCCAGCAGCTTAGCCCTGGGGGGGCGGTCCGAAACTGAAGCTTTCTTT. This sequence encodes CASSLALGGRSETEAFF.